This T cell receptor (beta chain) was found in a study of OX40 agonist ivuxolimab in advanced cancers. Overall study context: Patients were infused with ivuxolimab every 2 weeks at 0.01 to 10 mg/kg. Earlier anti-PD-1, anti-PD-L1 or anti-CTLA-4 therapy was permitted; roughly 40% had received some.

V lost 7 bases to trimming and J lost 5 bases, with 11 bases between them. Germline loops: CDR1 DFQATT, CDR2 SNEGSKA (reference sequence). The CDR3 is 11 residues long. The data were produced by immunoSEQ multiplex PCR, yet TCRdb's version contains in-frame clones alone and is incomplete. Among tens of thousands of clones listed, under 90% were seen once. Findings and limits, study-wide: Low normalized T-cell clonal expansion was additionally recorded for some nonresponders. CD4+ and CD8+ blood T cells expanded clonally by week 6 at 0.1 to 3.0 mg/kg.

Comment on this clone: Its antigen remains unidentified.

The V and J genes are TRBV20-1 and TRBJ1-2; no clear D gene. Source: CD4+ or CD8+ T cells sorted from blood, taken in a trial of the OX40 agonist ivuxolimab. The origin of this receptor is an adult with an advanced solid tumor such as melanoma, head and neck, liver or kidney cancer. CDR3 region: CSGSYQYGYTF. The CDR3, as DNA: TGCAGTGGCTCATATCAGTATGGCTACACCTTC.